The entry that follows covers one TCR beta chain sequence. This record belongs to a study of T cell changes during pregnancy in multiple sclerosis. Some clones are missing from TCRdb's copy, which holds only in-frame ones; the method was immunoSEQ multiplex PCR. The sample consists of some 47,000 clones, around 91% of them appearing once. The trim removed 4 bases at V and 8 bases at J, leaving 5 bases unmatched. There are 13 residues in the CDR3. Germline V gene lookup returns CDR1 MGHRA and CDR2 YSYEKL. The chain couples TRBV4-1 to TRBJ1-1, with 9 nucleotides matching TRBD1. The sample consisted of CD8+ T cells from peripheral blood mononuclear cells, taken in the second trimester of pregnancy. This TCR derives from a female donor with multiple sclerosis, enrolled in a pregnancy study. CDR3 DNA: TGCGCCAGCAGCCCTGGGACAGGGTCAGAAGCTTTCTTT. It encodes CASSPGTGSEAFF.